This T cell receptor beta chain was found in a study of read filtering for tumor transcriptome and immune sequencing. Study-level background: By R-ISS, stages I, II and III held roughly 8, 15 and 7 patients. RNA-seq yielded only about 80 to 1,400 TCR reads, IR-seq about 3.5 to 10.27 million.

A few counts support this clonotype. Its antigen is undetermined. From about 400 ng of RNA, a library with molecular barcoded alpha/delta and beta/gamma adaptors was made. Via MiXCR, TCRdb re-called the reads, giving one row per CDR3 protein. The table records approximately 58,000 distinct CDR3 sequences, more than 9% of them present only once. Study-wide findings and caveats: Without single-read clonotypes, shared clonotype proportions correlated more between IR-seq and RNA-seq.

The germline gives CDR1 SGHDN, CDR2 FVKESK. The CDR3 has 11 amino acids. Trimming left V 2 bases short and J 3 bases short, with 2 bases between. Sequenced material: a population of CD138-negative cells sorted from bone marrow. The TCR was taken from a donor aged 40 or over with multiple myeloma. The chain combines TRBV14 with TRBJ2-7; D is uncertain. The CDR3 region is CASSQFYEQYF. The CDR3 DNA is TGTGCCAGCAGCCAATTCTACGAGCAGTACTTC.